Below are 11 T cell receptor beta chains sequenced from a single sample in a study of blood T cell repertoires in COVID-19. Measured with immunoSEQ multiplex PCR; TCRdb has only the in-frame clones, and not every one. The sample carries about 110,000 clones, approximately 67% recorded once. Sequencing input: peripheral blood. Receptors were obtained from a woman aged 55-69 years with acute or convalescent COVID-19.

This chain connects TRBV6-7 to TRBJ1-2, with unresolved D. TRBV6-7 is identified as an open reading frame with a role that is uncertain. Trimming pared 7 bases from V and 7 bases from J, leaving 19 bases between. The CDR3 spans 14 residues. The CDR3 region is CASTERRRPFGYTF. The CDR3 DNA is TGTGCCAGCACCGAACGGAGGAGACCCTTTGGCTACACCTTC.

The chain links TRBV5-1 to TRBJ1-1; TRBD1 matches at 7 bases. V gave up 0 bases and J gave up 1 base; unmatched junction bases: 3. The germline V gene encodes CDR1 SGHRS and CDR2 YFSETQ. This CDR3 is built from 15 residues. DNA for the CDR3: TGCGCCAGCAGCTTGGAAAACAGGGGGAACACTGAAGCTTTCTTT. Translated, it gives CASSLENRGNTEAFF.

This clone was observed a handful of times. J is TRBJ2-3 and V is TRBV10-1; 7 bases are a match to TRBD1. Germline trimming cut 2 bases from V and 5 bases from J; bases unmatched to any gene: 7. CDR3 size: 15 residues. The V gene's germline CDR1 is WNHNN and CDR2 SYGVQD (reference sequence). The CDR3 spells CASSEPGQAKDTQYF. The CDR3 DNA sequence: TGCGCCAGCAGTGAGCCTGGACAGGCAAAAGATACGCAGTATTTT.

The rearrangement uses TRBV7-9 and TRBJ1-2; tentatively, D is TRBD1 (6 bases). The V gene lost 0 bases and the J gene lost 6 bases, with 14 bases spanning the gap. Germline V gene data show CDR1 as SEHNR and CDR2 as FQNEAQ (reference sequence). There are 15 residues in the CDR3. This chain's CDR3 is CASSLAWGGQDGYTF. The CDR3 DNA reads as TGTGCCAGCAGCTTAGCTTGGGGGGGCCAGGATGGCTACACCTTC.

The rearrangement joins TRBV5-5 to TRBJ2-7; D is possibly TRBD2 (5 bases). The V end was cut by 1 base, the J end by 0 bases, with 8 bases between. Per the germline V gene, CDR1 is SGHKS and CDR2 is YYEKEE (reference sequence). The CDR3 has 14 amino acids. CDR3 amino acids: CASSLPGNSYEQYF. The CDR3 DNA reads as TGTGCCAGCAGCTTGCCCGGGAACTCCTACGAGCAGTACTTC.

The rearrangement links TRBV23-1 to TRBJ2-7; 7 bases fit TRBD1. TRBV23-1 is flagged as an ORF with uncertain function. This CDR3 region has 18 residues. V was clipped by 0 bases and J by 5 bases; unmatched bases: 16. The CDR3 DNA reads as TGCGCCAGCAGTCAATCAAAGGGTCCCGAGACAGGGCGACACGAGCAGTACTTC. It codes for CASSQSKGPETGRHEQYF.

The gene calls are TRBV6-5 and TRBJ2-7, with D possibly TRBD2 on 6 matching bases. CDR1 and CDR2 (germline): MNHEY, SVGAGI. Trimming cost V 6 bases and J 5 bases, with 17 bases left between them. The CDR3 is 14 residues long. The CDR3 sequence: CASRTPQWGDEQYF. CDR3 in DNA: TGTGCCAGCAGGACCCCCCAGTGGGGGGACGAGCAGTACTTC.

The J gene is TRBJ1-5, the V gene TRBV7-9, with TRBD1 identical over 9 bases. The junction had 4 bases not matched to a gene; V was cut back by 4 bases and J by 6 bases. Germline loops: CDR1 SEHNR, CDR2 FQNEAQ (reference sequence). This CDR3 is built from 14 residues. The CDR3 DNA reads as TGTGCCAGCAGCTCGACAGGGGGGAGTCAGCCCCAGCATTTT. Translated, it gives CASSSTGGSQPQHF.

This clone appeared once. The gene calls are TRBV5-4 and TRBJ2-5; no definite D call. Germline CDR1 and CDR2: SGHNT and YYREEE (reference sequence). Trimming left V 6 bases short and J 5 bases short, with 17 bases between. The CDR3 loop spans 14 amino acids. CDR3 DNA sequence: TGTGCCAGCACCGTTGCGGCCGTTGGGGAGACCCAGTACTTC. This encodes CASTVAAVGETQYF.

This chain connects TRBV2 to TRBJ2-5; weak D call: TRBD2 (7 bases). The CDR3 has 15 amino acids. Per germline, CDR1 SNHLY and CDR2 FYNNEI. Between the trimmed V and J ends, which lost 7 bases and 5 bases, there was a span of 20 bases. The CDR3 region is CASTLGGGRVETQYF. The CDR3 coding sequence is TGTGCCAGCACCCTGGGGGGGGGCCGGGTTGAGACCCAGTACTTC.

This sequence joins TRBV3-1 (or the pseudogene TRBV3-2) and TRBJ1-2; 8 nucleotides match TRBD1. CDR1 LGHDT and CDR2 YNNKEL come from the germline V gene (reference sequence). The ends lost 1 base at V and 8 bases at J; junction bases unmatched: 3. The CDR3 is 13 residues long. This CDR3 is CASSQAGGEGYTF. The DNA of the CDR3 is TGTGCCAGCAGCCAAGCAGGGGGCGAAGGCTACACCTTC.